Presented here are 17 T cell receptor beta chains from one specimen sequenced in a study of regulatory T cells in long-lasting Graves disease. Time point given: newly diagnosed GD, antithyroid drugs for less than 3 months. Making the TCR library involved RNA that had been extracted from PBMCs. HTBI primers from iRepertoire and Arm-PCR of CDR3 regions yielded the TCR beta libraries. TCRdb recomputed calls from the multiplex PCR reads with MiXCR, one row per CDR3 protein. The sample shows 450,000 to 650,000 distinct CDR3 sequences, more than 15% of them seen only once. The data also belong to a second study, concerning T cells in Graves' hyperthyroidism and ophthalmopathy.

Specimen: peripheral blood mononuclear cells (PBMCs), collected at new diagnosis, from a patient treated with antithyroid drugs. These TCRs come from a woman between 40 and 65 years old with Graves disease.

This clonotype was detected a few times. This chain uses TRBV30 with TRBJ2-2; D is unclear. V was trimmed by 0 bases and J by 3 bases, leaving 5 bases between them. Germline assignment: CDR1 GTSNPN and CDR2 SVGIG (reference sequence). CDR3 length: 13 amino acids. CDR3 DNA sequence: TGTGCCTGGAGTGTACAGCACACCGGGGAGCTGTTTTTT. Its protein is CAWSVQHTGELFF.

This clonotype has a count of ten or more. The rearrangement joins TRBV20-1 to TRBJ2-1, with unresolved D. Germline V gene lookup returns CDR1 DFQATT and CDR2 SNEGSKA (reference sequence). Trimming took off 6 bases at V and 4 bases at J, with 13 bases between the two ends. The CDR3 runs 13 residues. This CDR3 is CSARGSTYNEQFF. In nucleotides, the CDR3 is TGCAGTGCCCGTGGCAGCACTTACAATGAGCAGTTCTTC.

This chain joins TRBV10-2 and TRBJ2-7; 12 nucleotides align to TRBD2. The CDR3 totals 16 residues. Germline V gene sequence: CDR1 WSHSY, CDR2 SAAADI. The ends lost 5 bases at V and 3 bases at J; junction bases unmatched: 8. The CDR3 nucleotides read TGCGCCAGCAGTCAACTAGCGGGGGGCCATCTCTACGAGCAGTACTTC. Protein: CASSQLAGGHLYEQYF.

This clonotype was seen ten or more times. V usage is TRBV12-3 or TRBV12-4 and J usage is TRBJ2-7; either TRBD1 or TRBD2 may fit D (5 bases each). The CDR3 is 15 residues long. V was cut by 6 bases and J by 6 bases, with 21 bases left in between. CDR3 nucleotides: TGTGCCAGCAGCGCTCAGGACTCAGGGATTCTCGAGCAGTACTTC. As protein: CASSAQDSGILEQYF.

The gene calls are TRBV5-1 and TRBJ2-7, with TRBD2 matching over 9 bases. Germline CDR1 SGHRS, CDR2 YFSETQ. With 3 bases clipped from V and 2 bases from J, the junction kept 6 bases outside the gene matches. This CDR3 has 15 amino acids. Written as DNA, the CDR3 is TGCGCCAGCAGCTACCGGACTAGCGACACCTACGAGCAGTACTTC. Translated, it gives CASSYRTSDTYEQYF.

This clonotype was picked up many times. The chain combines TRBV2 with TRBJ2-3; D gene ambiguous. V lost 7 bases and J lost 0, with 17 bases in between. Per the germline V gene, CDR1 is SNHLY and CDR2 is FYNNEI. The length of the CDR3 is 16 residues. CDR3 loop: CASTVSHPASTDTQYF. The CDR3 DNA reads TGTGCCAGCACTGTTTCCCACCCAGCTAGCACAGATACGCAGTATTTT.

This clonotype has ten or more counts. The chain recombines TRBV6-2 or TRBV6-3 with TRBJ1-2, with no clear D. Germline lookup yields CDR1 MNHEY and CDR2 SVGEGT. This CDR3 spans 14 amino acids. Trimming removed 4 bases at V and 4 bases at J, with 13 bases between. The CDR3 DNA reads TGTGCCAGCAGTTCCCTGAGGACCATCTATGGCTACACCTTC. The encoded protein is CASSSLRTIYGYTF.

This clonotype has more than one count but fewer than ten. The J gene is TRBJ2-6, the V gene TRBV10-3; D not resolved. CDR3 length: 13 amino acids. Trimming left V 9 bases short and J 4 bases short, with 10 bases between. CDR1 and CDR2 from the germline V gene are ENHRY and SYGVKD. CDR3 coding DNA: TGTGCCATTCAGGATTCGGGGGCCAACGTCCTGACTTTC. The encoded protein is CAIQDSGANVLTF.

This clonotype was counted once. Just one base apart from a much larger clone, this may be a read error. In nucleotides, the CDR3 is TGTGCCAGCTCACCGGACGGTAACACAGATACGCAGTATTTT. It yields the protein CASSPDGNTDTQYF. J is TRBJ2-3 and V is TRBV18; D not resolved. Trimming took 3 bases from V and 2 from J, leaving 9 bases between them. The CDR3 sequence is 14 residues long. From germline, CDR1 is KGHSH and CDR2 LQKENI. The full variable domain, in which reference TRBV18 and TRBJ2-3 provide the parts outside the CDR3, is NAGVMQNPRHLVRRRGQEARLRCSPMKGHSHVYWYRQLPEEGLKFMVYLQKENIIDESGMPKERFSAEFPKEGPSILRIQQVVRGDSAAYFCASSPDGNTDTQYFGPGTRLTVL.

This clonotype appeared many times. This rearrangement joins TRBV5-1 to TRBJ2-1; the match to TRBD1 covers 7 bases. Germline V gene data show CDR1 as SGHRS and CDR2 as YFSETQ. CDR3 size: 14 residues. Unmatched junction bases numbered 5, after V lost 0 bases and J lost 8 bases. CDR3 loop: CASSLVQGVDEQFF. CDR3 bases: TGCGCCAGCAGCTTGGTGCAGGGGGTGGATGAGCAGTTCTTC.

This clonotype has only a few counts. This may arise from a read error, as a much more abundant clone is one base away. Since no conserved phenylalanine or tryptophan closes the CDR3, a read error is the likely cause. The chain links TRBV6-5 to TRBJ1-2, with 9 bases aligning to TRBD1. The CDR3 covers 16 residues. Unmatched junction bases numbered 7, after V lost 0 bases and J lost 5 bases. Per the germline V gene, CDR1 is MNHEY and CDR2 is SVGAGI. The CDR3 nucleotides read TGTGCCAGCAGTTACTCCGGACAGGGGACCATTTATGGCTACACCCTC. Translation: CASSYSGQGTIYGYTL.

In this sample, this clonotype turned up a few times. The genes are TRBV4-1 and TRBJ2-2, with 7 bases fitting TRBD2. CDR3 length: 15 amino acids. Germline V gene sequence: CDR1 MGHRA, CDR2 YSYEKL. Trimming cost V 5 bases and J 1 base; bases outside gene matches: 4. The CDR3 sequence: CASSSLAENTGELFF. The CDR3 region has the DNA TGCGCCAGCAGCTCTCTAGCGGAGAACACCGGGGAGCTGTTTTTT.

This clonotype was counted at least ten times. The junction does not match germline at one end; this may be a read error. V is TRBV5-1 and J is TRBJ1-1; TRBD1 agrees at 8 bases. This CDR3 is 14 amino acids long. Per the germline V gene, CDR1 is SGHRS and CDR2 is YFSETQ. This CDR3 reads CASSLDRVNTEAFF. The CDR3 bases are TGTGCCAGCAGCTTGGACAGGGTGAACACTGAAGCTTTCTTT.

This clonotype was seen ten or more times. The chain joins TRBV5-1 to TRBJ1-1, with D tentatively TRBD1 (5 bases). CDR1 is SGHRS, CDR2 YFSETQ, per germline. The germline V and J ends were trimmed by 4 bases and 1 base, with 11 bases remaining between them. The CDR3 runs to 14 residues. The CDR3 reads CASSNHGQNTEAFF. CDR3 nucleotide sequence: TGCGCCAGCAGCAACCACGGACAGAACACTGAAGCTTTCTTT. Supplemented by reference TRBV5-1 and TRBJ1-1, the full variable domain reads KAGVTQTPRYLIKTRGQQVTLSCSPISGHRSVSWYQQTPGQGLQFLFEYFSETQRNKGNFPGRFSGRQFSNSRSEMNVSTLELGDSALYLCASSNHGQNTEAFFGQGTRLTVV.

This clonotype was detected many times. The chain recombines TRBV30 with TRBJ1-3; no definite D call. CDR3 length equals 13 residues. The germline CDR1 and CDR2 sequences are GTSNPN and SVGIG (reference sequence). The ends were cut back, 6 bases at V and 0 bases at J, with 9 bases in the middle. The CDR3 spells CACSPFSGNTIYF. The DNA for the CDR3 is TGTGCCTGTAGCCCTTTCTCTGGAAACACCATATATTTT. Combining the CDR3 with reference TRBV30 and TRBJ1-3 gives the whole variable domain SQTIHQWPATLVQPVGSPLSLECTVEGTSNPNLYWYRQAAGRGLQLLFYSVGIGQISSEVPQNLSASRPQDRQFILSSKKLLLSDSGFYLCACSPFSGNTIYFGEGSWLTVV.

As DNA, the CDR3 is TGCAGTGCTAGTAATAGCGGGGGGGCTGGTGAGACCCAGTACTTC. Its translation: CSASNSGGAGETQYF. The chain links TRBV20-1 to TRBJ2-3, with 11 bases fitting TRBD2. The J call is uncertain, as TRBJ2-5 better fits the DNA end. From germline, CDR1 is DFQATT and CDR2 SNEGSKA (reference sequence). CDR3 length equals 15 residues.

This chain's CDR3 is CASSRTGPGYTF. CDR3 nucleotides: TGTGCCAGCAGTCGGACAGGGCCAGGCTACACCTTC. The genes are TRBV2 and TRBJ1-2; TRBD1 matches at 8 bases. Germline lookup yields CDR1 SNHLY and CDR2 FYNNEI. The trim removed 5 bases at V and 8 bases at J, leaving 4 bases unmatched. This CDR3 contains 12 residues.